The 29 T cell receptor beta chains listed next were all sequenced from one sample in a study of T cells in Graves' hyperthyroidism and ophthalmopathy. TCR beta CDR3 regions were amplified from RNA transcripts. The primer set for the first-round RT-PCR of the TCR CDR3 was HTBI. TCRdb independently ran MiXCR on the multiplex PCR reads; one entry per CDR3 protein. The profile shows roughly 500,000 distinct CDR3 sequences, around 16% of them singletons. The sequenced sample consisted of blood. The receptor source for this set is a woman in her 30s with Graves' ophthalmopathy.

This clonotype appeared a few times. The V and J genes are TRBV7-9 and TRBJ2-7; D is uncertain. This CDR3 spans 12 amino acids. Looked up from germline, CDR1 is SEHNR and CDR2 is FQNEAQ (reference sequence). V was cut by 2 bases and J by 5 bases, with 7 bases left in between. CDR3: CASSLTWDEQYF. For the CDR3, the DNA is TGTGCCAGCAGCTTAACCTGGGACGAGCAGTACTTC.

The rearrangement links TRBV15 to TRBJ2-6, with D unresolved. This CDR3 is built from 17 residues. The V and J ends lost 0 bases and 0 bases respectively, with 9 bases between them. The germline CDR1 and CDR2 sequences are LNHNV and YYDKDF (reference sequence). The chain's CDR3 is CATSREHDVSGANVLTF. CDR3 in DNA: TGTGCCACCAGCAGAGAACACGACGTCTCTGGGGCCAACGTCCTGACTTTC.

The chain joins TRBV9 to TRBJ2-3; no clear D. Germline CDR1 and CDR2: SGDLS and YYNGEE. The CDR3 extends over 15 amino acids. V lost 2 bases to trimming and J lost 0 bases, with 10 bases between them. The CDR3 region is CASSVQLTSTDTQYF. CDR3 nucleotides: TGTGCCAGCAGCGTGCAGTTAACTAGCACAGATACGCAGTATTTT.

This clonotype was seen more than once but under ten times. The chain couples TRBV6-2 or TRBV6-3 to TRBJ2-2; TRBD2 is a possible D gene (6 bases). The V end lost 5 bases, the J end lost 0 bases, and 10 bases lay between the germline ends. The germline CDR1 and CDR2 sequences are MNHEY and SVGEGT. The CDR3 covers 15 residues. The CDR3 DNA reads TGTGCCAGCAGTCTGACTAGAGCGAACACCGGGGAGCTGTTTTTT. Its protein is CASSLTRANTGELFF.

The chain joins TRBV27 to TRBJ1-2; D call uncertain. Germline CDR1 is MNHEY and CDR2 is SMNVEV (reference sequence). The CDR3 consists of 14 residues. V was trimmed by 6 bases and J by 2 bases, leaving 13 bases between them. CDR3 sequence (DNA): TGTGCCAGCAGCCCCCTGACTGAGAACTATGGCTACACCTTC. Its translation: CASSPLTENYGYTF.

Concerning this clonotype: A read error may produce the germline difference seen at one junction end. The chain's CDR3 is CTSSLFGTLYEQYF. The CDR3 DNA reads TGTACCAGCAGCTTGTTTGGGACACTCTACGAGCAGTACTTC. V is TRBV5-6 and J is TRBJ2-7; possible D gene TRBD1, 6 bases. CDR1 and CDR2 (germline): SGHDT, YYEEEE. The CDR3 contains 14 residues.

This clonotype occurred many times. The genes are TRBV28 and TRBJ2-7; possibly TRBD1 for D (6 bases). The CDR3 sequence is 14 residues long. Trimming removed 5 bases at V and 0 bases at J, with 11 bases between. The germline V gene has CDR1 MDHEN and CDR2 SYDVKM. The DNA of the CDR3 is TGTGCCAGCAGTGACATGACAGGCTCCTACGAGCAGTACTTC. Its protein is CASSDMTGSYEQYF.

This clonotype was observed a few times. This CDR3 reads CASSQVPDRVSNEQFF. CDR3 nucleotides: TGCGCCAGCAGCCAAGTCCCCGACAGGGTTAGCAATGAGCAGTTCTTC. The chain employs TRBV4-1 and TRBJ2-1, with 7 bases fitting TRBD1. CDR1 is MGHRA, CDR2 YSYEKL, per germline. V dropped 1 base and J dropped 6; count of bases not matched to a gene: 9. There are 16 residues in the CDR3.

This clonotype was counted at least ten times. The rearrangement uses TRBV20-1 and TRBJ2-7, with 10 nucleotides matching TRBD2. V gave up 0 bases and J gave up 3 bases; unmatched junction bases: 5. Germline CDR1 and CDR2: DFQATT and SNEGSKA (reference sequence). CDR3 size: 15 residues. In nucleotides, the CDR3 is TGCAGTGCTAGAGAGGGACTAGCGAGATACTACGAGCAGTACTTC. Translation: CSAREGLARYYEQYF.

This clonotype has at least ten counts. The CDR3 sequence is CSAAPSDTQYF. The CDR3 coding sequence is TGCAGTGCTGCTCCTTCAGATACGCAGTATTTT. V gene TRBV20-1 combines with J gene TRBJ2-3; no firm D call. Germline V gene sequence: CDR1 DFQATT, CDR2 SNEGSKA (reference sequence). V gave up 5 bases and J gave up 4 bases, with 7 bases separating them. CDR3 length equals 11 residues.

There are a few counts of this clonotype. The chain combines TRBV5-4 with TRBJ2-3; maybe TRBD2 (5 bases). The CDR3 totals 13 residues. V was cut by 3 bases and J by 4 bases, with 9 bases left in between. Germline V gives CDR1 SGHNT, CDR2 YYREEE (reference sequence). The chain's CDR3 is CASSSLGADTQYF. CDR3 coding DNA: TGTGCCAGCAGCTCCCTCGGGGCAGATACGCAGTATTTT.

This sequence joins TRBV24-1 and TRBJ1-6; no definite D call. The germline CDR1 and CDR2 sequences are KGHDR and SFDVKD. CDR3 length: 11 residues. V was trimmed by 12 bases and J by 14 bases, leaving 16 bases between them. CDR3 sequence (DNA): TGTGCCGCTTCCGGGGTGAAAACCCTCCACTTT. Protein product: CAASGVKTLHF.

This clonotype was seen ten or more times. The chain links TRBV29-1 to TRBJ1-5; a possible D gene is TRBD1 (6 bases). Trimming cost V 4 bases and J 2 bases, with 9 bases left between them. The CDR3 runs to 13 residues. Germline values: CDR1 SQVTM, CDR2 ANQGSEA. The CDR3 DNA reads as TGCAGCGTTGGCAGGGGTGGCAATCAGCCCCAGCATTTT. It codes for CSVGRGGNQPQHF. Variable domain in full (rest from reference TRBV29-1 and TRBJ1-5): SAVISQKPSRDICQRGTSLTIQCQVDSQVTMMFWYRQQPGQSLTLIATANQGSEATYESGFVIDKFPISRPNLTFSTLTVSNMSPEDSSIYLCSVGRGGNQPQHFGDGTRLSIL.

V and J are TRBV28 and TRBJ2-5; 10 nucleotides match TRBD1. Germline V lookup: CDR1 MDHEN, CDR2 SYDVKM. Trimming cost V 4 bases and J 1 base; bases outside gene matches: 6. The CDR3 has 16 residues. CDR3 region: CASSSWTGGGQETQYF. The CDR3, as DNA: TGTGCCAGCAGTTCTTGGACAGGGGGAGGCCAAGAGACCCAGTACTTC.

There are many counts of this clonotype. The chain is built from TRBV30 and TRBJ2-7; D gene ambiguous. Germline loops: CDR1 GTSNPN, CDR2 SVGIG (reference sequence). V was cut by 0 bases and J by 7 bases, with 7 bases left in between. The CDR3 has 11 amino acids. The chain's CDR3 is CAWSVLEEQYF. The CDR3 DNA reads TGTGCCTGGAGTGTATTAGAGGAGCAGTACTTC. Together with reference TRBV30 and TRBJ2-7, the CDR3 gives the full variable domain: SQTIHQWPATLVQPVGSPLSLECTVEGTSNPNLYWYRQAAGRGLQLLFYSVGIGQISSEVPQNLSASRPQDRQFILSSKKLLLSDSGFYLCAWSVLEEQYFGPGTRLTVT.

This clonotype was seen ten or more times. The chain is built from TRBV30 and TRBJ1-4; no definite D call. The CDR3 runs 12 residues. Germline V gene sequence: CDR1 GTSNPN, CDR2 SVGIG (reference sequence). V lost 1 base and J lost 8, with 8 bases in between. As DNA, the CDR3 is TGTGCCTGGAGTGCTAGTGACGAAAAACTGTTTTTT. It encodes CAWSASDEKLFF.

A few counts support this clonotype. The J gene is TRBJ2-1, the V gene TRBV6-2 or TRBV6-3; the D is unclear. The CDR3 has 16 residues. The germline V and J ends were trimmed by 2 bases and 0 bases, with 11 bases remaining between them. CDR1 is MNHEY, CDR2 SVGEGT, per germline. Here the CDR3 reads CASSYSVISSYNEQFF. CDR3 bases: TGTGCCAGCAGTTACAGCGTCATAAGCTCCTACAATGAGCAGTTCTTC.

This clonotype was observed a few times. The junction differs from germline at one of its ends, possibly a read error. This CDR3 reads CASSHYQGNNEKLSF. CDR3 DNA sequence: TGTGCCAGCAGCCACTACCAGGGGAACAATGAAAAACTGTCTTTT. V gene TRBV3-1 combines with J gene TRBJ1-4; D possibly corresponds to TRBD1 (6 bases). Germline V gene sequence: CDR1 LGHDT, CDR2 YNNKEL (reference sequence). The length of the CDR3 is 15 residues.

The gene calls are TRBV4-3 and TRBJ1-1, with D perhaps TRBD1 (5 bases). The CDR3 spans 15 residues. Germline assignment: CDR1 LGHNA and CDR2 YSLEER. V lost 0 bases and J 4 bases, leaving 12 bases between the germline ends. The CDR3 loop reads CASSQDGAGTTEAFF. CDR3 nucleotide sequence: TGCGCCAGCAGCCAAGATGGGGCGGGTACCACTGAAGCTTTCTTT.

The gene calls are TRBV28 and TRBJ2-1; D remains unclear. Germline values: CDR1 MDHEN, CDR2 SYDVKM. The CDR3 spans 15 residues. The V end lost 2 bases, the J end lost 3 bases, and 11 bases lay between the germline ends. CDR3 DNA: TGTGCCAGCAGTTTAGTTGGGGTGGTCTACAATGAGCAGTTCTTC. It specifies CASSLVGVVYNEQFF.

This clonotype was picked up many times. This CDR3 reads CASRPIGETQYF. The CDR3 nucleotides read TGTGCCAGCCGACCCATAGGAGAGACCCAGTACTTC. The chain joins TRBV12-3 or TRBV12-4 to TRBJ2-5; no clear D. This CDR3 is 12 amino acids long. V lost 8 bases, J lost 4 bases, and 11 bases lay in between.

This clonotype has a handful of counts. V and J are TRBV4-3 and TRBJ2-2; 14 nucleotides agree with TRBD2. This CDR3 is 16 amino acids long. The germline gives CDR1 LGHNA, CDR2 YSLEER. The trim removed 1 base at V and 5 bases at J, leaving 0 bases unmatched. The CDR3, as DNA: TGCGCCAGCAGCCAAGGACTAGCGGGGGGGACCGGGGAGCTGTTTTTT. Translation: CASSQGLAGGTGELFF.

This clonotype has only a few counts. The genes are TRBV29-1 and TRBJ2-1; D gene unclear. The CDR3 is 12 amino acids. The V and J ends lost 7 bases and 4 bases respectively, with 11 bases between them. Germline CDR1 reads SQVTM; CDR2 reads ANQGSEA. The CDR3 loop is CSGVVGYNEQFF. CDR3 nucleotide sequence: TGCAGCGGCGTGGTTGGGTACAATGAGCAGTTCTTC.

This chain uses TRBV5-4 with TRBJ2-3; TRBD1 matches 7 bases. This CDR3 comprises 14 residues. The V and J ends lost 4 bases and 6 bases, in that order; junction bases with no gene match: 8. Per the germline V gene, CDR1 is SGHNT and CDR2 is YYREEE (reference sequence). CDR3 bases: TGTGCCAGCAGCATCGACAGGGTTGAGGATACGCAGTATTTT. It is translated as CASSIDRVEDTQYF.

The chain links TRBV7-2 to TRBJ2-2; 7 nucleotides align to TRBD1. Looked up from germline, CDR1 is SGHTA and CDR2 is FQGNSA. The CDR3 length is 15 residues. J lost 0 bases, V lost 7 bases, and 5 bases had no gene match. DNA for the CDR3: TGTGCCAGCATACAGGGGAACGCGAACACCGGGGAGCTGTTTTTT. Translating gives CASIQGNANTGELFF.

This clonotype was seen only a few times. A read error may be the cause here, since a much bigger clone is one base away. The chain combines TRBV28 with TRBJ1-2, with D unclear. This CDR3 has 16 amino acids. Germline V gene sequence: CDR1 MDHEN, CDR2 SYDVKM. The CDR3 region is CASSSPGGNSRGGCTF. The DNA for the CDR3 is TGTGCCAGCAGTTCACCCGGAGGGAATTCACGGGGTGGCTGCACCTTC.

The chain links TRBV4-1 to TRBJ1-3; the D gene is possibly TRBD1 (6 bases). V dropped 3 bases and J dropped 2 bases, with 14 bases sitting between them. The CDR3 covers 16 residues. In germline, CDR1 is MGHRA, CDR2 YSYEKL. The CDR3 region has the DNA TGCGCCAGCAGCCATCGGAGGGGGGTCACTGGAAACACCATATATTTT. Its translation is CASSHRRGVTGNTIYF.

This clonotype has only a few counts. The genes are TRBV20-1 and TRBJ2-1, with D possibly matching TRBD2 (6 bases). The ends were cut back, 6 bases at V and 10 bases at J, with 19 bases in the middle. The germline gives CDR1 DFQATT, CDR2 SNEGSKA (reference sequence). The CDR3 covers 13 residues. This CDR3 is CSAYIGLANEQFF. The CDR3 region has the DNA TGCAGTGCATATATCGGGCTAGCGAACGAGCAGTTCTTC.

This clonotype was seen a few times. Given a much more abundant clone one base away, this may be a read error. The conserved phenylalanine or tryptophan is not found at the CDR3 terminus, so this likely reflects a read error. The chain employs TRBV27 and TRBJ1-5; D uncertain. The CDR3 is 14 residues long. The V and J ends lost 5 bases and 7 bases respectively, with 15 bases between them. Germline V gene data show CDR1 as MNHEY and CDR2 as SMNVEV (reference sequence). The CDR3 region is CASSPTPIGQPQHS. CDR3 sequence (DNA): TGTGCCAGCAGTCCTACCCCTATCGGGCAGCCCCAGCATTCT.